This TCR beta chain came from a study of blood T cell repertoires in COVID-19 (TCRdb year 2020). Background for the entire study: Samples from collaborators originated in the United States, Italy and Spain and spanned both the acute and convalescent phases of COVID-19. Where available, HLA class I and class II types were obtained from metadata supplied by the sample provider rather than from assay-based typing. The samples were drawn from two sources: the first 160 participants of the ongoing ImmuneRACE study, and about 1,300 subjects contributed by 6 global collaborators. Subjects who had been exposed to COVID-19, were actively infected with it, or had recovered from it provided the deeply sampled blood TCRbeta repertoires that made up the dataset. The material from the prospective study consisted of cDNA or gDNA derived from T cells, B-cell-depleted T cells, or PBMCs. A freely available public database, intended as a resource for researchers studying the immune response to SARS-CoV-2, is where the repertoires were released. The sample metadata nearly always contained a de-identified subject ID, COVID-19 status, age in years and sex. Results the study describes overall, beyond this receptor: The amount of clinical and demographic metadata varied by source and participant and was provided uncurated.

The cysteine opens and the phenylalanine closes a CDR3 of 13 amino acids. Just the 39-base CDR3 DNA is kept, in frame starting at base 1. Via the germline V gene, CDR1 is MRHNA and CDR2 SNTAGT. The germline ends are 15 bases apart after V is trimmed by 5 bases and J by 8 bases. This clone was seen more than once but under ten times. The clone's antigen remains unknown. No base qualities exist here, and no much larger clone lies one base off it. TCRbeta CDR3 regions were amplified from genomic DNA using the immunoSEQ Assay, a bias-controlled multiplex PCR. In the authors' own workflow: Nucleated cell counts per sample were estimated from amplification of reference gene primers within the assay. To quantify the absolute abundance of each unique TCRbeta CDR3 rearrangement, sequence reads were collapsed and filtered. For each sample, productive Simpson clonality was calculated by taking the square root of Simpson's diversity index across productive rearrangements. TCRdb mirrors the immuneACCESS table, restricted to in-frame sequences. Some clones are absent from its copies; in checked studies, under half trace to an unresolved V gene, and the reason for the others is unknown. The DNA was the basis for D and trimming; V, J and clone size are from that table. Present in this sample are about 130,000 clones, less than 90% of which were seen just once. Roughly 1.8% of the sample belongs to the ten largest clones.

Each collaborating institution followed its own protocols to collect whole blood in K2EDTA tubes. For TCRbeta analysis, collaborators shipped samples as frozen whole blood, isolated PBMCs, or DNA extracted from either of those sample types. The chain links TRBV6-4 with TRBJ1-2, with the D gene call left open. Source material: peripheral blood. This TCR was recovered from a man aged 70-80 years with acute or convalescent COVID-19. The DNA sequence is TGTGCCAGCAGTCCCCAGGTCGGGGTCGGCTACACCTTC. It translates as CASSPQVGVGYTF.